Listed here are 13 T cell receptor beta chains from one sample, sequenced in a study of OX40 agonist ivuxolimab in advanced cancers. Assay: immunoSEQ multiplex PCR; the TCRdb copy retains only in-frame clones and omits some. There are roughly 14,000 clones in the sample; about 75% occur only once, and around 32% lies in the top ten. Specimen: CD4+ or CD8+ T cells sorted from blood, collected in a trial of the OX40 agonist ivuxolimab. These receptors were collected from an adult with an advanced solid tumor such as melanoma, head and neck, liver or kidney cancer.

V gene TRBV7-9 combines with J gene TRBJ2-1; 8 positions match TRBD2. Germline V lookup: CDR1 SEHNR, CDR2 FQNEAQ (reference sequence). The length of the CDR3 is 14 residues. The V gene end was trimmed by 10 bases and the J gene end by 2 bases; junction bases not matched to a gene: 7. CDR3 amino acids: CATHSGAAYNEQFF. The CDR3 DNA sequence: TGTGCCACCCATAGCGGGGCCGCCTACAATGAGCAGTTCTTC.

V usage is TRBV9 and J usage is TRBJ1-6; no clear D gene. This CDR3 is 17 amino acids long. From germline, CDR1 is SGDLS and CDR2 YYNGEE. V dropped 0 bases and J dropped 8 bases, with 18 bases sitting between them. CDR3: CASSVEAGPNAYSPLHF. The DNA of the CDR3 is TGTGCCAGCAGCGTAGAGGCCGGTCCTAACGCGTATTCACCCCTCCACTTT.

The chain carries TRBV5-1 and TRBJ1-2; TRBD1 aligns across 9 bases. With V trimmed by 4 bases and J by 0 bases, 4 bases remained unmatched. This CDR3 has 15 residues. Germline CDR1 and CDR2: SGHRS and YFSETQ. The CDR3 nucleotides read TGCGCCAGCAGCACGGACAGGGGACCTAACTATGGCTACACCTTC. Translation gives CASSTDRGPNYGYTF.

The rearrangement joins TRBV9 to TRBJ1-1; 8 positions match TRBD1. The CDR3 spans 14 residues. Unmatched junction bases numbered 6, after V lost 3 bases and J lost 5 bases. CDR1 is SGDLS and CDR2 is YYNGEE in the germline V gene. In DNA form, the CDR3 reads TGTGCCAGCAGCGCAGGGGGCGTCGGGACTGAAGCTTTCTTT. It translates to CASSAGGVGTEAFF.

The rearrangement joins TRBV25-1 to TRBJ2-5, with D uncertain. Trimming pared 1 base from V and 7 bases from J, leaving 10 bases between. The CDR3 runs to 13 residues. Germline V gene lookup returns CDR1 MGHDK and CDR2 SYGVNS. CDR3 sequence (DNA): TGTGCCAGCAGTGAATCCCTCTCCCGGACCCAGTACTTC. Its protein is CASSESLSRTQYF.

V gene TRBV9 combines with J gene TRBJ2-5; D unresolved. V lost 0 bases and J 2 bases, leaving 5 bases between the germline ends. The V gene's germline CDR1 is SGDLS and CDR2 YYNGEE. The CDR3 consists of 13 residues. For the CDR3, the DNA is TGTGCCAGCAGCGTAGGGGGACAAGAGACCCAGTACTTC. Protein product: CASSVGGQETQYF.

This clone was observed a single time. The gene calls are TRBV6-5 and TRBJ1-1; D call uncertain. Germline CDR1 and CDR2: MNHEY and SVGAGI. Trimming cost V 2 bases and J 1 base, with 5 bases left between them. This CDR3 spans 13 amino acids. The CDR3 region is CASSYGPNTEAFF. The CDR3 nucleotides read TGTGCCAGCAGTTACGGACCGAACACTGAAGCTTTCTTT.

The genes are TRBV7-2 and TRBJ1-2; maybe TRBD1 (6 bases). The ends were cut back, 2 bases at V and 4 bases at J, with 17 bases in the middle. The CDR3 runs 16 residues. CDR1 and CDR2 (germline): SGHTA, FQGNSA. CDR3 DNA sequence: TGTGCCAGCAGCTTAAGAGGGGGGGCAACCTCCTATGGCTACACCTTC. This encodes CASSLRGGATSYGYTF.

This clone was observed a handful of times. The gene calls are TRBV11-2 and TRBJ1-3; D unclear. The V end was cut by 0 bases, the J end by 0 bases, with 6 bases between. Germline CDR1 is SGHAT and CDR2 is FQNNGV. The CDR3 covers 15 residues. DNA of the CDR3: TGTGCCAGCAGCTTAGATATGTTCTCTGGAAACACCATATATTTT. It codes for CASSLDMFSGNTIYF.

V gene TRBV27 combines with J gene TRBJ2-7; D is unresolved. The V and J ends lost 2 bases and 0 bases respectively, with 8 bases between them. The CDR3 extends over 14 amino acids. Germline-derived CDR1 and CDR2 are MNHEY and SMNVEV (reference sequence). CDR3 residues: CASSLSPISYEQYF. CDR3 nucleotides: TGTGCCAGCAGTTTAAGCCCGATCTCCTACGAGCAGTACTTC.

The chain is built from TRBV29-1 and TRBJ1-1, with D perhaps TRBD1 (6 bases). This CDR3 spans 14 amino acids. The germline V gene has CDR1 SQVTM and CDR2 ANQGSEA. CDR3 coding DNA: TGCAGTGCCAAGGGGGACATAATGAACACTGAAGCTTTCTTT. The encoded protein is CSAKGDIMNTEAFF.

V and J are TRBV11-1 and TRBJ2-1, with TRBD2 identical over 11 bases. With V trimmed by 5 bases and J by 8 bases, 11 bases remained unmatched. Germline V gene sequence: CDR1 SGHAT, CDR2 FQDESV (reference sequence). This CDR3 comprises 16 residues. Here the CDR3 reads CASSTRLAGMDYEQFF. DNA of the CDR3: TGTGCCAGCAGCACCCGACTAGCGGGAATGGATTATGAGCAGTTCTTC.

The rearrangement joins TRBV9 to TRBJ1-3; D is undetermined. The CDR3 runs 16 residues. Germline values: CDR1 SGDLS, CDR2 YYNGEE. V lost 0 bases and J lost 6, with 16 bases in between. The CDR3 coding sequence is TGTGCCAGCAGCGTAGGCCCTGCCTCTCCCTTAAACACCATATATTTT. As protein: CASSVGPASPLNTIYF.